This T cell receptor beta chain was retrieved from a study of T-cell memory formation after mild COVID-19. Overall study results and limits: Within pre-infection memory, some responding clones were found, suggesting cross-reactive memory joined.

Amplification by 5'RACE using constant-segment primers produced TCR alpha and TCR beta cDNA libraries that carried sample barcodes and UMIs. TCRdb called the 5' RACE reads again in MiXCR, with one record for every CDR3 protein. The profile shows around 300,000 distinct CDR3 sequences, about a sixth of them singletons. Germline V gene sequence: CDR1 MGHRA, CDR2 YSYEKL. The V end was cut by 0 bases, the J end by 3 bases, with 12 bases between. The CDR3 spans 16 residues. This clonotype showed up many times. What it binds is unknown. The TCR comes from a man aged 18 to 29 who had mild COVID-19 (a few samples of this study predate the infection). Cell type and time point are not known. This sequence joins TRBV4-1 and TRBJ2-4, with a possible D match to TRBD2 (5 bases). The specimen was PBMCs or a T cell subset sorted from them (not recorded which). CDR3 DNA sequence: TGCGCCAGCAGCCAAGACCCGGGGTACGTCAAAAACATTCAGTACTTC. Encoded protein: CASSQDPGYVKNIQYF.